This T cell receptor beta chain was recovered during a study of blood T cell repertoires in COVID-19. At the level of the study: Sites in the United States, Italy and Spain provided acute and convalescent COVID-19 samples. PBMCs, B-cell-depleted T cells, or T cells provided the cDNA or gDNA that made up the material.

The V and J ends lost 7 bases and 2 bases respectively, with 9 bases between them. Germline values: CDR1 DFQATT, CDR2 SNEGSKA (reference sequence). CDR3 length: 11 residues. How the authors handled the data: Estimation of nucleated cell counts relied on the amplification of reference gene primers. Sequencing was performed with immunoSEQ multiplex PCR; in TCRdb, only in-frame clones are kept and a portion is missing. The V and J calls and the clone size are those of that table, but D and trimming were determined from the DNA. This sample has about 170,000 clones, with 84% found just once. Sequenced input: peripheral blood. This chain connects TRBV20-1 to TRBJ2-7; TRBD1 is a possible D gene (5 bases). This sequence was found in a man aged 35 to 55 who had recovered from COVID-19. CDR3 nucleotide sequence: TGCAGTGGTGGACAAACCTACGAGCAGTACTTC. As protein: CSGGQTYEQYF.